This paragraph covers one T cell receptor beta chain sequence. The antigen remains undetermined. Using unique molecular identifiers, the investigators prepared the TCRbeta library. TCRdb re-analysed the PCR reads in MiXCR, keeping a single row per CDR3 protein. The sample carries 90,000 to 150,000 distinct CDR3 sequences, under 25% recorded once. These data come from a study of T-cell reconstitution after alpha-beta-depleted transplantation in children. Study-level points and caveats: High day-60 TCRbeta diversity in some patients came from surviving recipient T cells and thymic progenitors. The authors attributed T-cell counts and diversity one year after transplant mostly to newly produced T cells. Where alpha-beta T cells came from about two months after transplant was reportedly several hundred expanded graft clones.

The CDR3 spans 13 residues. The J segment lost 5 bases and the V segment lost 6 bases, leaving 6 bases of the junction unmatched. The chain joins TRBV12-3 or TRBV12-4 to TRBJ2-5; TRBD1 matches at 7 bases. The sequences come from PBMCs, mostly from graft donor cells, collected 180 days after TCRalphabeta/CD19-depleted stem cell transplant. This TCR was sampled from a male patient between 2 and 10 years old who had a stem cell transplant for chronic granulomatous disease, so the T cells may come from the graft donor. DNA of the CDR3: TGTGCCAGCAGGGGACAGAACGGGGAGACCCAGTACTTC. It yields the protein CASRGQNGETQYF.